These 23 T cell receptor beta chains originate from one sample sequenced in a study of T-cell reconstitution after alpha-beta-depleted transplantation in children. It was with unique molecular identifiers that the TCRbeta library was prepared. TCRdb re-analysed the PCR reads in MiXCR, keeping a single row per CDR3 protein. The sample has roughly 100,000 distinct CDR3 sequences, approximately 8% seen once. Sequenced here: PBMCs, sampled before TCRalphabeta/CD19-depleted stem cell transplant. These receptors were taken from a boy between 2 and 15 years old with acute lymphoblastic leukemia, due to receive a stem cell transplant.

The chain is built from TRBV29-1 and TRBJ2-7; D possibly corresponds to TRBD2 (6 bases). Germline V gives CDR1 SQVTM, CDR2 ANQGSEA. CDR3 length equals 11 residues. The V end was cut by 4 bases, the J end by 6 bases, with 10 bases between. In nucleotides, the CDR3 is TGCAGCGTTGCCGGGGGTGGCGAGCAGTACTTC. This encodes CSVAGGGEQYF.

This clonotype was observed at least ten times. The chain joins TRBV4-2 to TRBJ1-2; 7 nucleotides line up with TRBD1. There are 13 residues in the CDR3. Germline values: CDR1 LGHNA, CDR2 YNFKEQ. The V and J ends lost 4 bases and 6 bases, in that order; junction bases with no gene match: 5. CDR3 protein: CASSRRQGDGYTF. The CDR3 coding sequence is TGTGCCAGCAGCCGACGACAGGGCGATGGCTACACCTTC.

This clonotype turned up a few times. This chain joins TRBV6-5 and TRBJ2-3, with D possibly matching TRBD2 (6 bases). Germline V gene sequence: CDR1 MNHEY, CDR2 SVGAGI. Trimming cost V 2 bases and J 1 base, with 13 bases left between them. The CDR3 is 16 amino acids. The CDR3 sequence is CASSYPAGLRTDTQYF. CDR3 coding DNA: TGTGCCAGCAGTTACCCGGCGGGACTTCGCACAGATACGCAGTATTTT.

This clonotype was counted between two and nine times. The J gene is TRBJ1-2, the V gene TRBV7-2; 9 bases fit TRBD1. CDR3 length: 16 amino acids. J gave up 8 bases and V 0 bases, and 10 bases lay outside the gene matches. CDR1 is SGHTA and CDR2 is FQGNSA in the germline V gene. The CDR3 region is CASSLALGQGLEGYTF. The CDR3 coding sequence is TGTGCCAGCAGCTTAGCGCTAGGACAGGGGCTGGAAGGCTACACCTTC.

This clonotype was seen a handful of times. This chain joins TRBV6-7 and TRBJ1-2; unclear D gene. TRBV6-7 is filed as an ORF, its function uncertain. The CDR3 length is 10 residues. V lost 8 bases, J lost 8 bases, and 9 bases lay in between. CDR3 DNA: TGTGCCAGCCCAGAGGGCGGCTACACCTTC. Protein: CASPEGGYTF.

This clonotype was detected many times. V usage is TRBV12-3 or TRBV12-4 and J usage is TRBJ2-7; TRBD2 agrees at 8 bases. J lost 2 bases, V lost 5 bases, and 8 bases had no gene match. The CDR3 is made up of 15 amino acids. DNA for the CDR3: TGTGCCAGCAGTCCAACTAGCGGCGGTACCTACGAGCAGTACTTC. Encoded protein: CASSPTSGGTYEQYF.

This rearrangement joins TRBV6-8 to TRBJ2-1, with TRBD2 identical over 9 bases. Germline CDR1 MNHGY, CDR2 SAAAGT. The CDR3 runs to 20 residues. The junction had 18 bases not matched to a gene; V was cut back by 2 bases and J by 4 bases. Here the CDR3 reads CASSYPNGLAPILEYNEQFF. In DNA, the CDR3 is TGTGCCAGCAGTTACCCTAACGGACTAGCGCCCATCCTGGAATACAATGAGCAGTTCTTC.

The chain is built from TRBV13 and TRBJ2-7; D may be TRBD2 (5 bases). The CDR3 sequence is 15 residues long. Per germline, CDR1 PRHDT and CDR2 FYEKMQ (reference sequence). V was clipped by 3 bases and J by 2 bases, with 14 bases between them. The CDR3 DNA reads TGTGCCAGCAGCTTCCATCTAGCCTTTCCCTACGAGCAGTACTTC. This encodes CASSFHLAFPYEQYF.

This clonotype was picked up a small number of times. This chain uses TRBV3-1 with TRBJ2-7; tentatively, D is TRBD1 or TRBD2 (5 bases each). The CDR3 length is 15 residues. V lost 2 bases, J lost 1 base, and 12 bases lay in between. CDR1 and CDR2 (germline): LGHDT, YNNKEL (reference sequence). CDR3 residues: CASSQTTGRSYEQYF. CDR3 sequence (DNA): TGTGCCAGCAGCCAAACAACGGGGCGATCCTACGAGCAGTACTTC.

This clonotype was observed a handful of times. The CDR3 nucleotides read TGCGCCAGCAGCCAAAGGACAACCTATAATTCACCCCTCCACTTT. It yields the protein CASSQRTTYNSPLHF. This chain links TRBV4-1 with TRBJ1-6; possibly TRBD1 for D (5 bases). Germline-derived CDR1 and CDR2 are MGHRA and YSYEKL. The length of the CDR3 is 15 residues. V was clipped by 2 bases and J by 2 bases, with 7 bases between them.

This sequence joins TRBV5-1 and TRBJ2-4; 7 bases align to TRBD1. The CDR3 covers 17 residues. V trimming: 0 bases; J trimming: 0 bases; junction bases outside the gene matches: 6. Germline CDR1 is SGHRS and CDR2 is YFSETQ. The CDR3 coding sequence is TGCGCCAGCAGCTTGGGACAGGGCCTACTAGCCAAAAACATTCAGTACTTC. Its translation: CASSLGQGLLAKNIQYF.

Ten or more counts support this clonotype. The rearrangement links TRBV27 to TRBJ2-1; D not resolved. This CDR3 contains 11 residues. The V end was cut by 6 bases, the J end by 1 base, with 1 base between. Germline V gene sequence: CDR1 MNHEY, CDR2 SMNVEV (reference sequence). CDR3 protein: CASRSYNEQFF. CDR3 DNA: TGTGCCAGCAGATCCTACAATGAGCAGTTCTTC.

This clonotype was seen at least ten times. The J gene is TRBJ2-3, the V gene TRBV28; 9 nucleotides match TRBD1. Looked up from germline, CDR1 is MDHEN and CDR2 is SYDVKM. The CDR3 has 16 amino acids. J lost 3 bases, V lost 6 bases, and 10 bases had no gene match. As DNA, the CDR3 is TGTGCCAGCAGCTCCGCCGGGGACAGGGTAACAGATACGCAGTATTTT. Translation gives CASSSAGDRVTDTQYF.

The chain uses TRBV10-3 and TRBJ1-1; D is ambiguous. From germline, CDR1 is ENHRY and CDR2 SYGVKD. Deletions cut 3 bases from V and 3 bases from J, with 11 bases between. The CDR3 is 14 residues long. CDR3 DNA: TGTGCCATCAGTGAACGAGTCCCGTACACTGAAGCTTTCTTT. The encoded protein is CAISERVPYTEAFF.

This clonotype was seen many times. The limits of the CDR3 on the DNA are not certain, so only TCRdb's listed CDR3 is given. The rearrangement links TRBV7-5 to TRBJ2-3; TRBD2, the table's D call, was not compared with the DNA. TRBV7-5 is classified as a pseudogene. Inclusive of both ends, the CDR3 amounts to 23 amino acids. CDR3 sequence: CISVPEALLGPPTGPNSTDTQYF.

Ten or more counts support this clonotype. V gene TRBV9 combines with J gene TRBJ2-3, with 9 bases matching TRBD2. Per germline, CDR1 SGDLS and CDR2 YYNGEE. CDR3 length: 15 amino acids. The junction had 5 bases not matched to a gene; V was cut back by 0 bases and J by 6 bases. CDR3 sequence (DNA): TGTGCCAGCAGCGTAGTTGCGGGGGGGCTGGATACGCAGTATTTT. It encodes CASSVVAGGLDTQYF.

This clonotype was found many times. In DNA form, the CDR3 reads TGTGCCAGCAGCCAAGGGACTCTCAACCCTCTCAACACTGAAGCTTTCTTT. Its protein is CASSQGTLNPLNTEAFF. The chain combines TRBV3-1 with TRBJ1-1; D is uncertain. V lost 1 base and J 2 bases, leaving 17 bases between the germline ends. The CDR3 extends over 17 amino acids. CDR1 and CDR2 from the germline V gene are LGHDT and YNNKEL (reference sequence).

This clonotype came up many times. V is TRBV12-5 and J is TRBJ2-1; D gene uncertain. From germline, CDR1 is LGHNT and CDR2 FRNRAP. Between the trimmed V and J ends, which lost 3 bases and 8 bases, there was a span of 11 bases. This CDR3 is built from 13 residues. This CDR3 is CASGLSVSDEQFF. CDR3 in DNA: TGTGCTAGTGGTTTATCGGTTTCTGATGAGCAGTTCTTC.

This clonotype was seen many times. V gene TRBV20-1 combines with J gene TRBJ2-7; D gene ambiguous. CDR1 and CDR2 (germline): DFQATT, SNEGSKA (reference sequence). Trimming took off 1 base at V and 2 bases at J, with 12 bases between the two ends. The CDR3 is 14 residues long. This chain's CDR3 is CSARGGGLTYEQYF. The DNA for the CDR3 is TGCAGTGCTAGAGGTGGCGGCTTAACCTACGAGCAGTACTTC.

The gene calls are TRBV5-4 and TRBJ2-3, with 7 positions matching TRBD1. With 8 bases clipped from V and 0 bases from J, the junction kept 6 bases outside the gene matches. This CDR3 is built from 14 residues. Germline V gives CDR1 SGHNT, CDR2 YYREEE (reference sequence). CDR3 nucleotides: TGTGCCAGTTCCCGGGACAGCAGCACAGATACGCAGTATTTT. This translates into CASSRDSSTDTQYF. Full variable domain (missing parts from reference TRBV5-4 and TRBJ2-3): ETGVTQSPTHLIKTRGQQVTLRCSSQSGHNTVSWYQQALGQGPQFIFQYYREEENGRGNFPPRFSGLQFPNYSSELNVNALELDDSALYLCASSRDSSTDTQYFGPGTRLTVL.

This clonotype was seen a handful of times. The chain has TRBV11-2 and TRBJ1-6; D gene uncertain. The germline V gene has CDR1 SGHAT and CDR2 FQNNGV. The V end lost 3 bases, the J end lost 10 bases, and 10 bases lay between the germline ends. The CDR3 loop spans 13 amino acids. The CDR3 DNA reads as TGTGCCAGCAGCTTTGGGAAGAGGTCACCCCTCCACTTT. Translated, it gives CASSFGKRSPLHF.

This clonotype was seen many times. CDR3 coding DNA: TGTGCCAGCAGCCAAGACACAGGGGGATACGAGCAGTACTTC. Encoded protein: CASSQDTGGYEQYF. The genes are TRBV3-1 and TRBJ2-7, with 8 bases identical to TRBD1. The CDR3 spans 14 residues. V trimming: 0 bases; J trimming: 4 bases; junction bases outside the gene matches: 2. Germline CDR1 is LGHDT and CDR2 is YNNKEL (reference sequence).

A remark on this clonotype: A read error may account for a junction end that differs from germline. The chain recombines TRBV11-2 with TRBJ1-4; TRBD1 matches at 9 bases. The CDR3 contains 15 residues. CDR1 is SGHAT and CDR2 is FQNNGV in the germline V gene. The CDR3 region has the DNA TGTGCCAGCACCTTAAGGACAGGGGCTAATGAAAAACTGTTTTTT. The encoded protein is CASTLRTGANEKLFF.